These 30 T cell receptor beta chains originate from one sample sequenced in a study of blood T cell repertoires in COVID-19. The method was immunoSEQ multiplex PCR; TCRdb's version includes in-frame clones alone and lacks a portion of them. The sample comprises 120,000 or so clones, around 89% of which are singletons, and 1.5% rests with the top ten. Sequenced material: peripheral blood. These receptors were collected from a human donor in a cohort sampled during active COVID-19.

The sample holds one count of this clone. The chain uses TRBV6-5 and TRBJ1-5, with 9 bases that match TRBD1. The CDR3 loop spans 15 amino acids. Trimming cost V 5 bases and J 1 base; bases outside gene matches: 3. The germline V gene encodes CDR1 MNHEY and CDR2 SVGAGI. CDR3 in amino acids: CASSLTGGSNQPQHF. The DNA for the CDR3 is TGTGCCAGCAGTCTGACAGGGGGGAGCAATCAGCCCCAGCATTTT.

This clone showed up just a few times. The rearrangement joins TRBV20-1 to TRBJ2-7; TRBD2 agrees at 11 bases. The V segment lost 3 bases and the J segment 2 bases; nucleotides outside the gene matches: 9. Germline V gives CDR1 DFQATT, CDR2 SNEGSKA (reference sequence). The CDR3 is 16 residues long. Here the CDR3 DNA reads TGCAGTGCTAGTTCGGTAGCGGGAGGGCCTGCCTACGAGCAGTACTTC. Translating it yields CSASSVAGGPAYEQYF.

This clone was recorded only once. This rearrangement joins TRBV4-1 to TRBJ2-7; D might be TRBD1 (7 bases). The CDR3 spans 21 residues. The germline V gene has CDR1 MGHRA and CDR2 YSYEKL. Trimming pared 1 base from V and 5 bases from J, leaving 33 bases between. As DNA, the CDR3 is TGCGCCAGCAGCCAAGTTTCGGGCGGCCGGAAAAACCGGGACAGCGGGCACGAGCAGTACTTC. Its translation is CASSQVSGGRKNRDSGHEQYF.

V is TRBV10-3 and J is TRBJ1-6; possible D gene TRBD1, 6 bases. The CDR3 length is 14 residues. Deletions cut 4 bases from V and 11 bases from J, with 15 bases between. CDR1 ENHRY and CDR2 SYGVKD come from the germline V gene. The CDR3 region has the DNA TGTGCCATCAGTGTTCTCAGGGGTGAGGCACCCCTCCACTTT. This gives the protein CAISVLRGEAPLHF.

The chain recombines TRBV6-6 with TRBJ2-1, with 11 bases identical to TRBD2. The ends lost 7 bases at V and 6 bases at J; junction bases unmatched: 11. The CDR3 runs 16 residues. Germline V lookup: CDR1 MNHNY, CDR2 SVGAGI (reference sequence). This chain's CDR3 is CASTLNSGGAPNEQFF. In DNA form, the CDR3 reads TGTGCCAGCACCCTAAATAGCGGGGGGGCCCCCAATGAGCAGTTCTTC.

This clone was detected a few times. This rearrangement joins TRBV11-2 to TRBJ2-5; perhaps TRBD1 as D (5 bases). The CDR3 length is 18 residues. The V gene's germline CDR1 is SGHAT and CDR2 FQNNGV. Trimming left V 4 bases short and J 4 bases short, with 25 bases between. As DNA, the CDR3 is TGTGCCAGCAGCTCACTTCGACAAGGGGAATTACTATTAGAGACCCAGTACTTC. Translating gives CASSSLRQGELLLETQYF.

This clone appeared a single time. The CDR3: CASSEGPWKTQYF. CDR3 DNA: TGTGCCAGCAGTGAGGGGCCTTGGAAGACCCAGTACTTC. The chain joins TRBV2 to TRBJ2-5, with a tentative D call TRBD1 (5 bases). V dropped 3 bases and J dropped 6 bases, with 11 bases sitting between them. Germline lookup yields CDR1 SNHLY and CDR2 FYNNEI. This CDR3 is built from 13 residues. Filled out from reference TRBV2 and TRBJ2-5, the complete variable domain reads EPEVTQTPSHQVTQMGQEVILRCVPISNHLYFYWYRQILGQKVEFLVSFYNNEISEKSEIFDDQFSVERPDGSNFTLKIRSTKLEDSAMYFCASSEGPWKTQYFGPGTRLLVL.

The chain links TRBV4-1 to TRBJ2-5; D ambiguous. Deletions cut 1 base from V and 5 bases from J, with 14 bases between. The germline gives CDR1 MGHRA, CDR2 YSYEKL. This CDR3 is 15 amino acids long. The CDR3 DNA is TGCGCCAGCAGCCAAGTTGGCGTAATCAGGGAGACCCAGTACTTC. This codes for CASSQVGVIRETQYF.

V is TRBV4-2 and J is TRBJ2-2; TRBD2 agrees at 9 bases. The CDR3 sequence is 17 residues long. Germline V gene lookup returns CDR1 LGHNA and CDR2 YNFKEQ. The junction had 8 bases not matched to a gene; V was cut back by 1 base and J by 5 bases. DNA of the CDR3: TGTGCCAGCAGCCAAGTTGCAGCGGGGGGCATAACCGGGGAGCTGTTTTTT. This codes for CASSQVAAGGITGELFF.

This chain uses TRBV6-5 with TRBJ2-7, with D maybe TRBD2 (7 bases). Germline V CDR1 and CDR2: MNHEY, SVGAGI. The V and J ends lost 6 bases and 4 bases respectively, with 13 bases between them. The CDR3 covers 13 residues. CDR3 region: CASRGGTNYEQYF. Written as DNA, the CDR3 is TGTGCCAGCAGGGGGGGGACAAATTACGAGCAGTACTTC.

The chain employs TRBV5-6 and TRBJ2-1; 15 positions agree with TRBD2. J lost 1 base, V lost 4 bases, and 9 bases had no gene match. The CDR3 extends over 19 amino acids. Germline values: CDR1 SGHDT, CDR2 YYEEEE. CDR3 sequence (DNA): TGTGCCAGCAGCGGGGGACTAGCGGGAGGAGACCTGTCCTACAATGAGCAGTTCTTC. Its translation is CASSGGLAGGDLSYNEQFF.

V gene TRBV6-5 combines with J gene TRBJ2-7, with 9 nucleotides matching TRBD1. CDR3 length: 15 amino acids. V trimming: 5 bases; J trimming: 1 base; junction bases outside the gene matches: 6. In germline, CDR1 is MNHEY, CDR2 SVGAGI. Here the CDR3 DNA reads TGTGCCAGCAGTACGGGACAGGGCCTTTCCTACGAGCAGTACTTC. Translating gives CASSTGQGLSYEQYF.

CDR3 DNA: TGTGCCAGCAGCTCATTAGTGTCGGCAGGGGCGGGCAATGAGCAGTTCTTC. Protein product: CASSSLVSAGAGNEQFF. The V call is TRBV11-2, the J call TRBJ2-1; weak D call: TRBD1 (6 bases). With 4 bases removed from V and 6 bases from J, the gap between germline ends came to 22 bases. This CDR3 is built from 17 residues. CDR1 and CDR2 (germline): SGHAT, FQNNGV.

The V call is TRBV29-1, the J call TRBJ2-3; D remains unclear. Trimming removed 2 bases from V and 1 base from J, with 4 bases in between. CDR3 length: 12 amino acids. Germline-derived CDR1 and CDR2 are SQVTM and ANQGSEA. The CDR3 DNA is TGCAGCGTTGAACAGGGCACAGATACGCAGTATTTT. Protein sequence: CSVEQGTDTQYF.

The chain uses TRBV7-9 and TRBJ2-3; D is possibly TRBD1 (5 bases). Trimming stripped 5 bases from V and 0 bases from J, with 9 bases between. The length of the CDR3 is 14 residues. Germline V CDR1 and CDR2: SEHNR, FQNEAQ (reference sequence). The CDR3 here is CASSPGYSTDTQYF. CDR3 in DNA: TGTGCCAGCAGCCCAGGGTATAGCACAGATACGCAGTATTTT.

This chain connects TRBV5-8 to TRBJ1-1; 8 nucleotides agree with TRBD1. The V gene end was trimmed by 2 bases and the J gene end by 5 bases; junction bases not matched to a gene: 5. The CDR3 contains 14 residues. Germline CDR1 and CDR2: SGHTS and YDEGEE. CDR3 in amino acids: CASSFGQGSTEAFF. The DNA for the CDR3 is TGTGCCAGCAGCTTCGGACAGGGAAGTACTGAAGCTTTCTTT.

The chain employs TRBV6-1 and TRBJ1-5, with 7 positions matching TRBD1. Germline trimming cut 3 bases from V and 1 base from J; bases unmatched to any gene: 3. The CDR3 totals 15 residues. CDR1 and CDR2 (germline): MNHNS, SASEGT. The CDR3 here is CASSEDRWSNQPQHF. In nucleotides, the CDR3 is TGTGCCAGCAGTGAGGACAGGTGGAGCAATCAGCCCCAGCATTTT.

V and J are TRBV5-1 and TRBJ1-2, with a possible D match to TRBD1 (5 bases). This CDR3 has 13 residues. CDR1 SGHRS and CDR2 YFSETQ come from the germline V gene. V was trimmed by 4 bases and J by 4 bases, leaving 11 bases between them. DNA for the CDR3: TGCGCCAGCAGCCCAGGGTTCGGCTATGGCTACACCTTC. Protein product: CASSPGFGYGYTF.

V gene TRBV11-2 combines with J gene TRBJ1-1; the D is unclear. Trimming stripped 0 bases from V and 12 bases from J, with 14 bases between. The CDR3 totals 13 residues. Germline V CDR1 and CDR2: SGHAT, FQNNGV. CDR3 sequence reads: CASSLETRAGPFF. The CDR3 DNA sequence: TGTGCCAGCAGCTTAGAAACTCGGGCGGGTCCTTTCTTT.

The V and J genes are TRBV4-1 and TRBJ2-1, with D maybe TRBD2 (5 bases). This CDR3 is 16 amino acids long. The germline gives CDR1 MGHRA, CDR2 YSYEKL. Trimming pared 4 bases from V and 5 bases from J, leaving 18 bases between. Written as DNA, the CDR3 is TGCGCCAGCAGCCCTAGAGTTTCGGGAACCGACAATGAGCAGTTCTTC. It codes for CASSPRVSGTDNEQFF.

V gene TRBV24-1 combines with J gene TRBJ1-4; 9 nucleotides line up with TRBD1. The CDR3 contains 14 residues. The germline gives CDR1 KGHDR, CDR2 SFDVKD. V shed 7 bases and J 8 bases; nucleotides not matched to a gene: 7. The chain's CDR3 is CATSPGTGHEKLFF. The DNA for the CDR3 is TGTGCCACCAGCCCCGGGACAGGGCACGAAAAACTGTTTTTT.

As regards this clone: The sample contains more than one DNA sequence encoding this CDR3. The CDR3 reads CAIRDRSTDTQYF. The DNA for the CDR3 is TGTGCCATCAGGGACAGGAGCACAGATACGCAGTATTTT. J is TRBJ2-3 and V is TRBV10-3, with 7 bases that match TRBD1. The CDR3 spans 13 residues. The germline V gene has CDR1 ENHRY and CDR2 SYGVKD. V dropped 6 bases and J dropped 0; count of bases not matched to a gene: 0.

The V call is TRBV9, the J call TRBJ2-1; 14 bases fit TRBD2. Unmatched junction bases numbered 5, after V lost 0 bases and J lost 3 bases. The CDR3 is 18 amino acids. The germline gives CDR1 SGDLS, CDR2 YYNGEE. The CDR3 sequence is CASSVAGTSGRNYNEQFF. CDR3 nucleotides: TGTGCCAGCAGCGTAGCGGGGACTAGCGGGAGAAACTACAATGAGCAGTTCTTC. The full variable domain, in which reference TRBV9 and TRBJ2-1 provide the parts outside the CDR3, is DSGVTQTPKHLITATGQRVTLRCSPRSGDLSVYWYQQSLDQGLQFLIQYYNGEERAKGNILERFSAQQFPDLHSELNLSSLELGDSALYFCASSVAGTSGRNYNEQFFGPGTRLTVL.

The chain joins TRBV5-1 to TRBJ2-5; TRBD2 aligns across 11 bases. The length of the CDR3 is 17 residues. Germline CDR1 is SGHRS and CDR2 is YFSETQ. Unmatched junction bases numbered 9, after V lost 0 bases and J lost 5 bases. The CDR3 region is CASSLVVAGGPTETQYF. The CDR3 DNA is TGCGCCAGCAGCTTGGTAGTAGCGGGAGGGCCGACGGAGACCCAGTACTTC.

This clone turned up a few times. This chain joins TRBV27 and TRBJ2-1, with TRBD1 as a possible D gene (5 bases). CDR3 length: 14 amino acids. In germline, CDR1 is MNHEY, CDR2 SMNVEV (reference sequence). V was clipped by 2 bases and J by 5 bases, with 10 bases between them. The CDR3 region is CASSLSGHHNEQFF. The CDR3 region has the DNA TGTGCCAGCAGTTTAAGTGGACATCACAATGAGCAGTTCTTC.

Here the CDR3 DNA reads TGCGCCAGCAGCGTCGGACAGCCCCTCATGGACGAGCAGTACTTC. Its protein product is CASSVGQPLMDEQYF. The gene calls are TRBV5-1 and TRBJ2-7, with a possible D match to TRBD1 (6 bases). The CDR3 is 15 amino acids. V was clipped by 4 bases and J by 5 bases, with 19 bases between them. The germline V gene encodes CDR1 SGHRS and CDR2 YFSETQ.

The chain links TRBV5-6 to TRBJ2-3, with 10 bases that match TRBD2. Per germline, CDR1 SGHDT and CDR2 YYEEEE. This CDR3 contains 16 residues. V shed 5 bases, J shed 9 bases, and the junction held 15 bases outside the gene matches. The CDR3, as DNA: TGTGCCAGCAGATCAGCTGGGACTAGCGCGGTTTTCACGCAGTATTTT. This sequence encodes CASRSAGTSAVFTQYF.

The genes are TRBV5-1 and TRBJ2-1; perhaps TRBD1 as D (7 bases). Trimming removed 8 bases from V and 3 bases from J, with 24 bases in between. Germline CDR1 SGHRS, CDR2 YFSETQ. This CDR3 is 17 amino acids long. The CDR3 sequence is CASRFTWGRDSYNEQFF. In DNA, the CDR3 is TGCGCCAGTCGATTCACGTGGGGGCGGGACAGCTACAATGAGCAGTTCTTC.

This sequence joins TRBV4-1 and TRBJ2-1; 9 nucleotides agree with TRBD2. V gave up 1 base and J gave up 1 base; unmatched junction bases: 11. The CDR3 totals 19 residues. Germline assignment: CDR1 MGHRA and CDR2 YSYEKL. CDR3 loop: CASSQGRGAGGLSYNEQFF. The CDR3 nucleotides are TGCGCCAGCAGCCAAGGGCGGGGAGCGGGAGGATTGTCCTACAATGAGCAGTTCTTC.

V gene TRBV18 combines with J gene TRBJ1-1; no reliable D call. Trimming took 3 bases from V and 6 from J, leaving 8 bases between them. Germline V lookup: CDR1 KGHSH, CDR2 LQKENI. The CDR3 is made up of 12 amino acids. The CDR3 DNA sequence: TGTGCCAGCTCACCTGTAACGGCTGAAGCTTTCTTT. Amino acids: CASSPVTAEAFF.